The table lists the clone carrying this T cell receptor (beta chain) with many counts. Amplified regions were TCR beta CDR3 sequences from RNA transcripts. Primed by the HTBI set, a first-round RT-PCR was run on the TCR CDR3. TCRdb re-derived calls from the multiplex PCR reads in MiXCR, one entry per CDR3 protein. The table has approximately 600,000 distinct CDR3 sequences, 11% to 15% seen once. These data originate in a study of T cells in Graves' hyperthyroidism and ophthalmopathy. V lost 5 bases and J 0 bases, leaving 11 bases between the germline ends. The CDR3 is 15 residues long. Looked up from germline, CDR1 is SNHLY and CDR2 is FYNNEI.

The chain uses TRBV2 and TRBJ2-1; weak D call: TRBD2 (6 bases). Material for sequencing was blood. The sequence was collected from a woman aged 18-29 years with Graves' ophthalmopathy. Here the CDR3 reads CASSRDSGSYNEQFF. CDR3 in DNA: TGTGCCAGCAGTCGGGACTCGGGCTCCTACAATGAGCAGTTCTTC.